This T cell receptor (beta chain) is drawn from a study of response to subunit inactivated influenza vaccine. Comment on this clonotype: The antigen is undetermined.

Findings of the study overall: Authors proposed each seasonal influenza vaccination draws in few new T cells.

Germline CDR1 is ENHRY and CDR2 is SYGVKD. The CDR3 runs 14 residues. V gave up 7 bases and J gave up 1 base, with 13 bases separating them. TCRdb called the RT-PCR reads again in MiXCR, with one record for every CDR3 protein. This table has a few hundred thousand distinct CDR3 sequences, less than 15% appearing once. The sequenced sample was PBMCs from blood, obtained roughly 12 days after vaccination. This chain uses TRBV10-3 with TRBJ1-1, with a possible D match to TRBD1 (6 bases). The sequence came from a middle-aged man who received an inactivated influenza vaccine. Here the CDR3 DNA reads TGTGCCATCAAGGAGACAGGACCGAACACTGAAGCTTTCTTT. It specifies CAIKETGPNTEAFF.